This T cell receptor (beta chain) was observed in a study of blood T cell repertoires in COVID-19. V lost 5 bases, J lost 2 bases, and 3 bases stayed unmatched. CDR3 length equals 14 residues. Germline V gene sequence: CDR1 KGHDR, CDR2 SFDVKD. Cohorts were based on clinical histories the participants reported. TCRdb keeps only in-frame clones here, not all; method: immunoSEQ multiplex PCR. The data show 200,000 to 300,000 clones, approximately 84% seen once. Sequencing was carried out using PBMCs or T cells enriched from blood (not recorded which). This TCR derives from a woman aged 35 to 49 with acute COVID-19. The chain couples TRBV24-1 to TRBJ2-7; 9 bases map to TRBD1. CDR3 sequence reads: CATSVGQGAYEQYF. CDR3 nucleotides: TGTGCCACCAGTGTGGGACAGGGTGCCTACGAGCAGTACTTC.